Given below is one TCR beta chain in context. PCR was performed a second time for roughly 6 to 12 cycles using a sample-barcoded 5' primer and a J-beta primer mix. At least 2.5 million CDR3-containing paired-end reads were obtained per sample. TCRdb redid the calling of the 5' RACE reads with MiXCR, one entry per CDR3 protein. The table shows fewer than 2 million distinct CDR3 sequences, with around 42% occurring only once. The CDR3 spans 11 residues. Germline V gene sequence: CDR1 ENHRY, CDR2 SYGVKD. Trimming shortened V by 9 bases and J by 7 bases, and 12 bases separated the two germline ends. This entry belongs to a study of blood T cells in healthy people across ages.

This chain connects TRBV10-3 to TRBJ1-2; D remains ambiguous. This receptor was taken from a human donor in good health. The specimen was blood. The CDR3 spells CAIRYGPGYTF. The CDR3 nucleotides read TGTGCCATTCGGTATGGGCCTGGCTACACCTTC.